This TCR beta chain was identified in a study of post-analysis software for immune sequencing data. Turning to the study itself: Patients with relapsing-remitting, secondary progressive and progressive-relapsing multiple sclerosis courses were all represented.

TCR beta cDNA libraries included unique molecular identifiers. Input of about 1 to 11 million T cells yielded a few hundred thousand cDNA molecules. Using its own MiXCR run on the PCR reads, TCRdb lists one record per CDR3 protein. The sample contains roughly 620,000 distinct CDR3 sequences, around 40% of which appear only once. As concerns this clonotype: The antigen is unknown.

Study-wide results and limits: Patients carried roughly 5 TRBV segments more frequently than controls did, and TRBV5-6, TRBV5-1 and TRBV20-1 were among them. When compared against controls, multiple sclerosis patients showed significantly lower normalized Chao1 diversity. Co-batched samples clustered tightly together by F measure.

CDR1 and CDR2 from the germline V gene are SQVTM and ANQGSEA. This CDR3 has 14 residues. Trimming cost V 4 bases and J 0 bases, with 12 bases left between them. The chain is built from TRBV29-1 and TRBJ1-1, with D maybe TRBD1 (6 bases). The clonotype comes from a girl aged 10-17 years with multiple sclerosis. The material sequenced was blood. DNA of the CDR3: TGCAGCGTTGTGGGGACAAACCTGAACACTGAAGCTTTCTTT. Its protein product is CSVVGTNLNTEAFF.